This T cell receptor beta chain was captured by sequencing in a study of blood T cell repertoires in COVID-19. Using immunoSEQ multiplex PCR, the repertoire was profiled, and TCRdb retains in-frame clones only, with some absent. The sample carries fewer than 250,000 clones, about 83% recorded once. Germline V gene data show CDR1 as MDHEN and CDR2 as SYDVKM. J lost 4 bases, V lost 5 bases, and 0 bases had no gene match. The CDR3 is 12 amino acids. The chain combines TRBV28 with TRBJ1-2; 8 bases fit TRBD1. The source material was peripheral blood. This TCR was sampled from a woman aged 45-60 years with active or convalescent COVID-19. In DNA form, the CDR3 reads TGTGCCAGCAGTGACAGGGGCTATGGCTACACCTTC. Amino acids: CASSDRGYGYTF.